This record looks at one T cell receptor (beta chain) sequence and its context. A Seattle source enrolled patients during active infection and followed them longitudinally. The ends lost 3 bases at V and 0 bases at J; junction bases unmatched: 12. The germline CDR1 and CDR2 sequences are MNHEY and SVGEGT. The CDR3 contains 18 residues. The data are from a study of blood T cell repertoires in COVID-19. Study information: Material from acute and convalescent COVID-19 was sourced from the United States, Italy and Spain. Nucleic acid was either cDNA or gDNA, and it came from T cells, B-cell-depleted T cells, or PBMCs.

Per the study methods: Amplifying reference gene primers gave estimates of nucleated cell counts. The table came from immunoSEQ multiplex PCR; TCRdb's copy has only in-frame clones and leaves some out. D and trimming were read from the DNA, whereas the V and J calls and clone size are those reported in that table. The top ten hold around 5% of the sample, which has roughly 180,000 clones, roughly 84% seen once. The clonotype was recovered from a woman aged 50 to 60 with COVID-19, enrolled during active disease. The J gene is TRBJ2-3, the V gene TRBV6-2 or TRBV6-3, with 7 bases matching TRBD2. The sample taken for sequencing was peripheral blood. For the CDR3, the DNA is TGTGCCAGCAGTTATCCCTCCGGGTGGCGGGGGAGCACAGATACGCAGTATTTT. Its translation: CASSYPSGWRGSTDTQYF.